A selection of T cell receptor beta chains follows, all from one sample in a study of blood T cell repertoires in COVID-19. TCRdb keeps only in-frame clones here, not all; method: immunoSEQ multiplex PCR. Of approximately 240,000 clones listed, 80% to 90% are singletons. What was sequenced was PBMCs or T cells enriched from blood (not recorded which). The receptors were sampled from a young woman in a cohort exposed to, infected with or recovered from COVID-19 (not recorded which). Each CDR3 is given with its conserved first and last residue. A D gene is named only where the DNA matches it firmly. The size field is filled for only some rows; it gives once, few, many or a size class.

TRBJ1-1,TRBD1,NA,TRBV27,TGTGCCAGCAGTAGACAGGGATTCGACACTGAAGCTTTCTTT,CASSRQGFDTEAFF
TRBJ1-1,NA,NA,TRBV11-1,TGTGCCAGCAGCCCGACGGGGAACACTGAAGCTTTCTTT,CASSPTGNTEAFF
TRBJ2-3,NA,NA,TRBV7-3,TGTGCCAGCAGCTTAGGGCTACAGGCTCGGCAGGAAGATACGCAGTATTTT,CASSLGLQARQEDTQYF
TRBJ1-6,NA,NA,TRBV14,TGTGCCAGCAGCTACCTCAGGGGTCGGAATTCACCCCTCCACTTT,CASSYLRGRNSPLHF
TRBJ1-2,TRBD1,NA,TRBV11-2,TGTGCCAGCAGCCCCACAGGGGCCGTGAGCTATGGCTACACCTTC,CASSPTGAVSYGYTF
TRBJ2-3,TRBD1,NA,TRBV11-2,TGTGCCAGCAGCGATTTGGACAGGGAACTTTATACGCAGTATTTT,CASSDLDRELYTQYF
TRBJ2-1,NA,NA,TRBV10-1,TGCGCCAGCAGTGGCAGCTCCTACAATGAGCAGTTCTTC,CASSGSSYNEQFF
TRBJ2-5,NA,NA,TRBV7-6,TGTGCCAGCAGCTTACCCAGGGACTTCGAAGAGACCCAGTACTTC,CASSLPRDFEETQYF
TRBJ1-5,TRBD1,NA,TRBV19,TGTGCCAGTAGTTCTCCGGGACAGGGGGCCGGGCAGCCCCAGCATTTT,CASSSPGQGAGQPQHF
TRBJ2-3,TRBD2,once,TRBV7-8,TGTGCCAGCAGCAGGCCTGCGGGGGGGGATACGCAGTATTTT,CASSRPAGGDTQYF
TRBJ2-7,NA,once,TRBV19,TGTGCCAGTAGTACAAACCAGGGTTACGAGCAGTACTTC,CASSTNQGYEQYF
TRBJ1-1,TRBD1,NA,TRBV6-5,TGTGCCAGCAGTAAGGACAGGGATACTGAAGCTTTCTTT,CASSKDRDTEAFF
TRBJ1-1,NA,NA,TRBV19,TGTGCCAGTAGTATAGGAGGGAACACTGAAGCTTTCTTT,CASSIGGNTEAFF
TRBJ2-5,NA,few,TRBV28,TGTGCCAGCAGTTTGGGCAGGGAAGAGACCCAGTACTTC,CASSLGREETQYF
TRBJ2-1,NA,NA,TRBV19,TGTGCCAGTAGTCCTCCGGGCCCCCCGGAGGATGAGCAGTTCTTC,CASSPPGPPEDEQFF